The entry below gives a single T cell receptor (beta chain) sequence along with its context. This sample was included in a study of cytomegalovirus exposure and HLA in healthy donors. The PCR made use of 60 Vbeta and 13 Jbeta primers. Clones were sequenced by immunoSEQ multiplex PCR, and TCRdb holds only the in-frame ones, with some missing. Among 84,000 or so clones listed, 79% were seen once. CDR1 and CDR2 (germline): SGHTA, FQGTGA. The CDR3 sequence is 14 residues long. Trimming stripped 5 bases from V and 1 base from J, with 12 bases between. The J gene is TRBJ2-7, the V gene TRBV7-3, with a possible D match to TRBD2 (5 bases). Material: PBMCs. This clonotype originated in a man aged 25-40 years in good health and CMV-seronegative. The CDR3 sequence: CASSAHRGSYEQYF. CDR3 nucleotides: TGTGCCAGCAGCGCCCACCGAGGGTCCTACGAGCAGTACTTC.